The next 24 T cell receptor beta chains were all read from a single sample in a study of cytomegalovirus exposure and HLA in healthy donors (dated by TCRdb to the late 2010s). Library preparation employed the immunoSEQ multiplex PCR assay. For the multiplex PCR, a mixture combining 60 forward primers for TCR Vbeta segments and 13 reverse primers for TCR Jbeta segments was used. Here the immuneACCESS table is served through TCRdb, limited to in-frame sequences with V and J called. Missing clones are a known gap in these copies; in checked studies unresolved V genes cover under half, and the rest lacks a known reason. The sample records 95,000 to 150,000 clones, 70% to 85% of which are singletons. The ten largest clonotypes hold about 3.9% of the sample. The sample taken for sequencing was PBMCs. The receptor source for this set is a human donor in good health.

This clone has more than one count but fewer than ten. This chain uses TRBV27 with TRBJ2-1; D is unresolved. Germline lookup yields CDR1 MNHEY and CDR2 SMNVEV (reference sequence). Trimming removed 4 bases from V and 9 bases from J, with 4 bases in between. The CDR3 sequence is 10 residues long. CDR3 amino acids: CASSWPEQFF. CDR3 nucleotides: TGTGCCAGCAGTTGGCCTGAGCAGTTCTTC.

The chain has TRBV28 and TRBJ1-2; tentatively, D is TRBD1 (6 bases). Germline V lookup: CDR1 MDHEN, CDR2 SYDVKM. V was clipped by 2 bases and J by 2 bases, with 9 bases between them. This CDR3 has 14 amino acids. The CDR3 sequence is CASSLGDTNYGYTF. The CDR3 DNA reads TGTGCCAGCAGTTTAGGGGACACCAACTATGGCTACACCTTC.

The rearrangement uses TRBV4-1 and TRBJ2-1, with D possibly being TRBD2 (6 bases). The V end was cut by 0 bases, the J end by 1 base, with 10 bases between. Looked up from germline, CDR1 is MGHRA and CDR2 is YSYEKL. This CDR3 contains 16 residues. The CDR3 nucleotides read TGCGCCAGCAGCCAAGAAGCGGGCGTATCCTACAATGAGCAGTTCTTC. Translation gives CASSQEAGVSYNEQFF.

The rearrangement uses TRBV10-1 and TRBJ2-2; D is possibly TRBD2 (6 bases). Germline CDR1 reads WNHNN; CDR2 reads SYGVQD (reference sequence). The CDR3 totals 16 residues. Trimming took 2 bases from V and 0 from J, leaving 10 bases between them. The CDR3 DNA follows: TGCGCCAGCAGTGAGACGCGGGGTACGAACACCGGGGAGCTGTTTTTT. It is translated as CASSETRGTNTGELFF.

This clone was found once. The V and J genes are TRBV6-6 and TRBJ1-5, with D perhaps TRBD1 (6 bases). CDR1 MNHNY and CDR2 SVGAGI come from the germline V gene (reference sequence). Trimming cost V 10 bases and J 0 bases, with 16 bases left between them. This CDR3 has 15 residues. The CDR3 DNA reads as TGTGCCACCAAATTCTACAGGGATAGCAATCAGCCCCAGCATTTT. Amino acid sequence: CATKFYRDSNQPQHF.

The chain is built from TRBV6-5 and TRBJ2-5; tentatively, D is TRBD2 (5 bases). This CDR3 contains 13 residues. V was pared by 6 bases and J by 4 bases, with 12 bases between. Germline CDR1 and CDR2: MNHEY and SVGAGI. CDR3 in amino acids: CASRESGIETQYF. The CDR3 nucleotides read TGTGCCAGCAGAGAAAGCGGAATAGAGACCCAGTACTTC.

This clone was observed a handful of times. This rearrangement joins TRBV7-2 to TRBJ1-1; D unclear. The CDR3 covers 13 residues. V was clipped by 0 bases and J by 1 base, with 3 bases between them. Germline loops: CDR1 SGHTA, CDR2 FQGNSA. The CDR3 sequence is CASSLAGNTEAFF. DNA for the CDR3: TGTGCCAGCAGCTTAGCCGGGAACACTGAAGCTTTCTTT.

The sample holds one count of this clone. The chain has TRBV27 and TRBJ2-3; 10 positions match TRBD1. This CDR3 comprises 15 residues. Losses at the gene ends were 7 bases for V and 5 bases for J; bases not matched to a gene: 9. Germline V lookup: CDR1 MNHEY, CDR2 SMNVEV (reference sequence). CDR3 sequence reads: CASTLTGGAVDTQYF. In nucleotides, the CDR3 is TGTGCCAGCACCCTGACAGGGGGCGCGGTAGATACGCAGTATTTT.

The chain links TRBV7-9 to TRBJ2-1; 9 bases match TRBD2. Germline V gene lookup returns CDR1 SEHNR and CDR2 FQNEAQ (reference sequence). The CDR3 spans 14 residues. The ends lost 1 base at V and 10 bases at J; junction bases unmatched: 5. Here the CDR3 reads CASSLEVLAGEQFF. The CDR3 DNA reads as TGTGCCAGCAGCTTAGAAGTGCTAGCGGGAGAGCAGTTCTTC.

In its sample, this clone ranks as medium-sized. The CDR3 nucleotides are TGTGCCAGCAGTGCGGCCGGGACTAGCGGTCACAATGAGCAGTTCTTC. Translated: CASSAAGTSGHNEQFF. The chain recombines TRBV6-4 with TRBJ2-1, with 11 bases identical to TRBD2. Germline values: CDR1 MRHNA, CDR2 SNTAGT. CDR3 length: 16 amino acids. V lost 4 bases to trimming and J lost 5 bases; unmatched junction nucleotides: 7.

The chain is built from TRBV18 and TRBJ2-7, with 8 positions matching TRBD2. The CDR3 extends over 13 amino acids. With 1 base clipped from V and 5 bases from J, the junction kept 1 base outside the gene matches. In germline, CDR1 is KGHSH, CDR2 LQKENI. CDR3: CASSPLAGNEQYF. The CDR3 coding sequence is TGTGCCAGCTCACCACTAGCGGGAAACGAGCAGTACTTC.

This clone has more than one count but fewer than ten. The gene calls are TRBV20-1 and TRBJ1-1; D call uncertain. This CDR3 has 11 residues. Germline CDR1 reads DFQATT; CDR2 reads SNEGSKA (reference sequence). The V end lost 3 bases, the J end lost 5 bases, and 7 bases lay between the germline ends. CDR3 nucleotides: TGCAGTGCTAGGGGAGAGACTGAAGCTTTCTTT. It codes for CSARGETEAFF.

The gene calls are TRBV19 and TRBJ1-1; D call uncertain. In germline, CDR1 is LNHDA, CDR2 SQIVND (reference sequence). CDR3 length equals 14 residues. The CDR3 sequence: CQSSAYGMNTEAFF. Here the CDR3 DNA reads TGTCAAAGTAGTGCTTACGGGATGAACACTGAAGCTTTCTTT.

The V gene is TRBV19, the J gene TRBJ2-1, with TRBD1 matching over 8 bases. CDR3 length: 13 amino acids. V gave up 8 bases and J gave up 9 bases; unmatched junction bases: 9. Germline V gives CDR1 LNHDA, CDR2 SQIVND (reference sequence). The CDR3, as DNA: TGTGCCAGTGGACAGGGCCTCCCTACTGAGCAGTTCTTC. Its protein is CASGQGLPTEQFF.

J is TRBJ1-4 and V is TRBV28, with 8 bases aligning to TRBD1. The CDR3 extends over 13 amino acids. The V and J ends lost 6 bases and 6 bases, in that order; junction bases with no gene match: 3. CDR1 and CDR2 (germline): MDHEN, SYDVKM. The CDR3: CASSSGGYEKLFF. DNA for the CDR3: TGTGCCAGCAGCTCAGGGGGCTATGAAAAACTGTTTTTT.

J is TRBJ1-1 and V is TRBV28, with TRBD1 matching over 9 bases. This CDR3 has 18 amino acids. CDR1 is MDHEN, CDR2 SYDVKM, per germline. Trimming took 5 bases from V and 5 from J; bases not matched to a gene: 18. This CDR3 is CASSDRLMDRQGETEAFF. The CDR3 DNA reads TGTGCCAGCAGTGACCGGCTAATGGACCGACAGGGGGAGACTGAAGCTTTCTTT. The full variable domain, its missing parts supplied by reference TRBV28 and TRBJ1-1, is DVKVTQSSRYLVKRTGEKVFLECVQDMDHENMFWYRQDPGLGLRLIYFSYDVKMKEKGDIPEGYSVSREKKERFSLILESASTNQTSMYLCASSDRLMDRQGETEAFFGQGTRLTVV.

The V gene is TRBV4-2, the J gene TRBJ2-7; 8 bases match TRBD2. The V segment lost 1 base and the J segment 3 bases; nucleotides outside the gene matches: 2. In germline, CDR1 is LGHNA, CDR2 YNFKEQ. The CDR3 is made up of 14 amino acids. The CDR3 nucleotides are TGTGCCAGCAGCCAAGGGACTAGCTACTACGAGCAGTACTTC. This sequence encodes CASSQGTSYYEQYF.

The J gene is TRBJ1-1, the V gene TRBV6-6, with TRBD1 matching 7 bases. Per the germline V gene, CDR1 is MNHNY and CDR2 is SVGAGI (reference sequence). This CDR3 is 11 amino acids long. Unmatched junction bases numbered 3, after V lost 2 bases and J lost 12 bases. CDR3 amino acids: CASSYEGATFF. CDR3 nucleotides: TGTGCCAGCAGTTACGAGGGGGCGACTTTCTTT.

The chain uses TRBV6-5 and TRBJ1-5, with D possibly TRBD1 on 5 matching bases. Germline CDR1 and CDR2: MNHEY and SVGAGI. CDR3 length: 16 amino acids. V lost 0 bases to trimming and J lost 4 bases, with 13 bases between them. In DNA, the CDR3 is TGTGCCAGCAGTTACTCGCGGTCGACAGCAAATCAGCCCCAGCATTTT. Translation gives CASSYSRSTANQPQHF.

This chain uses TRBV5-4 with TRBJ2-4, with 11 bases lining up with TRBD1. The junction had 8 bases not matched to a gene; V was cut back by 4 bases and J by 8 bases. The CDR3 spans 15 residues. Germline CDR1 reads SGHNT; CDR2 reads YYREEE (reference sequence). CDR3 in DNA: TGTGCCAGCAGCCCGGACAGGGGGCTGGGGTACATTCAGTACTTC. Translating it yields CASSPDRGLGYIQYF.

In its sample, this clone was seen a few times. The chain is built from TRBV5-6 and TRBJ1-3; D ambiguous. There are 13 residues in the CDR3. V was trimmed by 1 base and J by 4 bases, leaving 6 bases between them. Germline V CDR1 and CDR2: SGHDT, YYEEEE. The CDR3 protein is CASSLTAGNTIYF. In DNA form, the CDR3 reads TGTGCCAGCAGCTTGACAGCCGGAAACACCATATATTTT.

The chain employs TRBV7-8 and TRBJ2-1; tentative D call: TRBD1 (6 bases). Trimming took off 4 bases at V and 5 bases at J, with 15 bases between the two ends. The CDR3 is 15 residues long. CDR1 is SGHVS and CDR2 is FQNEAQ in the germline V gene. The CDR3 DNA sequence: TGTGCCAGCAGCTCCCCCGTTAGGGGGAACAATGAGCAGTTCTTC. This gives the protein CASSSPVRGNNEQFF.

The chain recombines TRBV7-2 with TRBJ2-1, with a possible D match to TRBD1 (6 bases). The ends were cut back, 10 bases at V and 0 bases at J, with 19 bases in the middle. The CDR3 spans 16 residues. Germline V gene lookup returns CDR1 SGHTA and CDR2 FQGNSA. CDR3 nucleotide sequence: TGTGCCACCACCCCTTCAGGGGTTAGCTCCTACAATGAGCAGTTCTTC. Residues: CATTPSGVSSYNEQFF.

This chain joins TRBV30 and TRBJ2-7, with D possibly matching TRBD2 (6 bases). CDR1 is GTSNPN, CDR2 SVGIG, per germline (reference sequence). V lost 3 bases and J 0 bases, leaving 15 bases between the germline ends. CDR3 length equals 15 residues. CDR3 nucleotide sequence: TGTGCCTGGAGCGTCGGGACTTTAAGCTCCTACGAGCAGTACTTC. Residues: CAWSVGTLSSYEQYF.